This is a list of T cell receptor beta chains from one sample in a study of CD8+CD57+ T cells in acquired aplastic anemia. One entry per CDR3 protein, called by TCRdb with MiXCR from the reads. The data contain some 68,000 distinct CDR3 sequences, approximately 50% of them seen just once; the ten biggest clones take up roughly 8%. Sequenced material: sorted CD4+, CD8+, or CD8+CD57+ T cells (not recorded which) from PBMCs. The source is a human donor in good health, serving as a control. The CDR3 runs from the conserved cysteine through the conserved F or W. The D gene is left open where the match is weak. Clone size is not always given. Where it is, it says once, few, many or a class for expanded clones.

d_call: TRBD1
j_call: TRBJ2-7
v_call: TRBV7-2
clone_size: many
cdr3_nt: TGTGCCAGCAGCTCCCCGGACAGGGGCTACGAGCAGTACTTC
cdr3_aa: CASSSPDRGYEQYF

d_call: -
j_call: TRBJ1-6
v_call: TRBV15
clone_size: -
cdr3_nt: TGTGCCACCAGCAGAGATCTAGGTTCACCCCTCCACTTT
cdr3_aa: CATSRDLGSPLHF

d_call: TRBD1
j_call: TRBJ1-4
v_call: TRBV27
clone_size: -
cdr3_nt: TGTGCCAGCATGGGACAGATGAAGGAAAGACTGTTTTTT
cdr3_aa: CASMGQMKERLFF

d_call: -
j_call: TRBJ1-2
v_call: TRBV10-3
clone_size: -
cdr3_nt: TGTGCCATCAGTGTCTATAACTATGGCTACACCTTC
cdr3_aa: CAISVYNYGYTF

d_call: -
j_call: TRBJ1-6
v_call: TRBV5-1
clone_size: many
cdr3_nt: TGCGCCAGCAGCTTTGCCACAGGCCGGAGGGCACCCCTCCACTTT
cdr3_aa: CASSFATGRRAPLHF

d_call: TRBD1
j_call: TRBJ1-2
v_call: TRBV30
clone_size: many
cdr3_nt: TGTGCCTGGAGTTTGGGGACAGGGGTGTACGGCTACACCTTC
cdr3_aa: CAWSLGTGVYGYTF

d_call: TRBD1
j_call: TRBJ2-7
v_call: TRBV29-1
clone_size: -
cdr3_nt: TGCAGCGTTAGGGACAGTCTCGACGAGCAGTACTTC
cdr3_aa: CSVRDSLDEQYF

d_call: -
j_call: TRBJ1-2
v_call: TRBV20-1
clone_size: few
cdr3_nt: TGCAGTGCTAGGGAAGGGACTCTCTCTGGCTACACCTTC
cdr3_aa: CSAREGTLSGYTF

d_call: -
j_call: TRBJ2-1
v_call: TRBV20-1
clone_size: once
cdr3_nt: TGCAGTGCTAGAGGGGAACAGTCTTTAATTTTCGGTGAGCAGTTCTTC
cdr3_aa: CSARGEQSLIFGEQFF

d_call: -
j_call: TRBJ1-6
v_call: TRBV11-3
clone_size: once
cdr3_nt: TGTGCCAGCAGCCAAATGGGGGGGAACCAGTCACCCCTCCACTTT
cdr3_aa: CASSQMGGNQSPLHF